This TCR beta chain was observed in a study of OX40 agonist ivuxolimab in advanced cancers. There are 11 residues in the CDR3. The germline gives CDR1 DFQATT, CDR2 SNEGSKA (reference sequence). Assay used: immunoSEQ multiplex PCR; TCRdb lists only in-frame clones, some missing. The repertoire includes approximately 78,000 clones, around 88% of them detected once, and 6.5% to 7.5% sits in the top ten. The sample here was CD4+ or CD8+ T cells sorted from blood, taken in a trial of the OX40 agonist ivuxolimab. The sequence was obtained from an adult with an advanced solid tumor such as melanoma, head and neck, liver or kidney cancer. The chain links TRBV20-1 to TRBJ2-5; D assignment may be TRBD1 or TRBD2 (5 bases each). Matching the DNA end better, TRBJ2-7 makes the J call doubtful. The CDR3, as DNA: TGCAGTGCTAAGGGGAGATACGAGCAGTACTTC. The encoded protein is CSAKGRYEQYF.